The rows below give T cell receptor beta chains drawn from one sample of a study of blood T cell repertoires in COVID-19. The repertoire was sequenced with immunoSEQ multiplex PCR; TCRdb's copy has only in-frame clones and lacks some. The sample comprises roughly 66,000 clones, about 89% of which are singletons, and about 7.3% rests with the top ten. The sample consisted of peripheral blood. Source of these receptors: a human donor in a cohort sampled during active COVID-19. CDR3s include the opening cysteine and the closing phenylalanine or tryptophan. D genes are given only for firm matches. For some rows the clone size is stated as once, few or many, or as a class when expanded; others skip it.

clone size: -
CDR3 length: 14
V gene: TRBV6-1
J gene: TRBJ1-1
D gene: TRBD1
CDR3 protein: CASSEDRVRPEAFF
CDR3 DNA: TGTGCCAGCAGTGAGGACAGGGTGAGGCCTGAAGCTTTCTTT

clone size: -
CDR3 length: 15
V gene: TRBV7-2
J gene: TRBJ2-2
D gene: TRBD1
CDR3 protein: CASSIGQGATGELFF
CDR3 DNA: TGTGCCAGCAGCATAGGACAGGGGGCCACCGGGGAGCTGTTTTTT

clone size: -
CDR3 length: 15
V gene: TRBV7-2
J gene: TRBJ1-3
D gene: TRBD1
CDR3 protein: CASSPGTGTGNTIYF
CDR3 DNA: TGTGCCAGCAGCCCCGGGACAGGGACTGGAAACACCATATATTTT

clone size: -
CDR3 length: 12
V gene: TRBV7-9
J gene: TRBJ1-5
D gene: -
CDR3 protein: CASSHSNQPQHF
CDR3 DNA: TGTGCCAGCAGCCATAGCAATCAGCCCCAGCATTTT

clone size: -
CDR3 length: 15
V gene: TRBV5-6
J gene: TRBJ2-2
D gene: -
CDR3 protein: CASSLGGGNTGELFF
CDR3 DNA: TGTGCCAGCAGCTTGGGTGGGGGCAACACCGGGGAGCTGTTTTTT

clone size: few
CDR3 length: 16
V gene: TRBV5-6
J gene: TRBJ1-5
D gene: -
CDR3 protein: CASSFTGGQVGQPQHF
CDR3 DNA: TGTGCCAGCAGCTTCACCGGGGGGCAGGTGGGGCAGCCCCAGCATTTT

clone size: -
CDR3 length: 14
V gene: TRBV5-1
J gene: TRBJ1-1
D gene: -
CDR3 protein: CASSQDSRNTEAFF
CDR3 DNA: TGCGCCAGCAGCCAGGACAGCAGGAACACTGAAGCTTTCTTT

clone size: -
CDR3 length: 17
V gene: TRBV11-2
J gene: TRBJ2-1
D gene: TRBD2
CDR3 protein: CASSLDLEAGVRNEQFF
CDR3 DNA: TGTGCCAGCAGCTTAGATTTAGAAGCGGGAGTTCGCAATGAGCAGTTCTTC

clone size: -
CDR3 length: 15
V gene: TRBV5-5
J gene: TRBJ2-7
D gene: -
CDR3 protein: CASSGEAVQNYEQYF
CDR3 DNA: TGTGCCAGCAGCGGGGAAGCGGTTCAAAACTACGAGCAGTACTTC

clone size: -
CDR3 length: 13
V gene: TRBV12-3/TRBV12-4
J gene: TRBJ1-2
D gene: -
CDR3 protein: CASSLVVSYGYTF
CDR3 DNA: TGTGCCAGCAGTTTGGTGGTTAGCTATGGCTACACCTTC

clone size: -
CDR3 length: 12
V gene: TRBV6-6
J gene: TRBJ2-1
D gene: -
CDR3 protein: CASSLPGEEQFF
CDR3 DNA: TGTGCCAGCAGTCTCCCAGGGGAAGAGCAGTTCTTC

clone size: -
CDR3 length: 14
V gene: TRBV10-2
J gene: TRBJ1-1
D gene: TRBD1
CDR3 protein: CASRDRAGNTEAFF
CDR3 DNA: TGCGCCAGCAGGGACAGGGCGGGTAACACTGAAGCTTTCTTT

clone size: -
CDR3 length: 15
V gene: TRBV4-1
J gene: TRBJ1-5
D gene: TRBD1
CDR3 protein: CASSPTGWGNQPQHF
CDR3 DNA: TGCGCCAGCAGCCCGACAGGGTGGGGCAATCAGCCCCAGCATTTT

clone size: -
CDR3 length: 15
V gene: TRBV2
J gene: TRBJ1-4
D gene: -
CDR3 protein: CASRPQVSTNEKLFF
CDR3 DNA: TGTGCCAGCAGGCCACAGGTGTCAACTAATGAAAAACTGTTTTTT

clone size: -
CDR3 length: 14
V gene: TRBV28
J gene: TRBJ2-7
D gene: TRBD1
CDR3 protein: CASIPGQGSYEQYF
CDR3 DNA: TGTGCCAGCATCCCGGGACAGGGGTCCTACGAGCAGTACTTC

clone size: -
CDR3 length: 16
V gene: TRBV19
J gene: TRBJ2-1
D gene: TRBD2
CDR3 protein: CASSSFSGGLYNEQFF
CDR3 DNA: TGTGCCAGTAGTAGCTTTAGCGGGGGCCTCTACAATGAGCAGTTCTTC

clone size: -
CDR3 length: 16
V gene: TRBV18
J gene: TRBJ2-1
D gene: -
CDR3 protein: CASSPTGVVHDNEQFF
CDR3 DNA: TGTGCCAGCTCACCAACGGGGGTCGTCCACGACAATGAGCAGTTCTTC

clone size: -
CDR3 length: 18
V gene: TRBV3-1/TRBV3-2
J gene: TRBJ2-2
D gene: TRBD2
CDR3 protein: CASSQDVLAGGSSGELFF
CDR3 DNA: TGTGCCAGCAGCCAAGATGTCCTAGCGGGGGGGTCGTCCGGGGAGCTGTTTTTT

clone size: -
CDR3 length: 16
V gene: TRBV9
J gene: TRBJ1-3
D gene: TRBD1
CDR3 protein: CASSPTGGESGNTIYF
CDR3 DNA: TGTGCCAGCAGCCCGACAGGGGGCGAATCTGGAAACACCATATATTTT

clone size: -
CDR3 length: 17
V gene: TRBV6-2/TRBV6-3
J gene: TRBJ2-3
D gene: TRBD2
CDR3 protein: CASSFYTSGGTTDTQYF
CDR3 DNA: TGTGCCAGCAGTTTTTATACTAGCGGGGGGACCACAGATACGCAGTATTTT

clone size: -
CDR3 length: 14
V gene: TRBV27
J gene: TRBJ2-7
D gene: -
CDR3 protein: CASRPTKSSYEQYF
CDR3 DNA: TGTGCCAGCAGACCCACTAAGAGCTCCTACGAGCAGTACTTC

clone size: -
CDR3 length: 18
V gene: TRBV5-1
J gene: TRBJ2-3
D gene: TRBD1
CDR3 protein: CASSLEGGAGGSTDTQYF
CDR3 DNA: TGCGCCAGCAGCTTGGAGGGCGGCGCAGGGGGCAGCACAGATACGCAGTATTTT

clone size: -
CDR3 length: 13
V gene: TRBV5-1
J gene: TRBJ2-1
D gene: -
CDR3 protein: CASSLGRIDEQFF
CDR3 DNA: TGCGCCAGCAGCTTGGGTCGTATAGATGAGCAGTTCTTC

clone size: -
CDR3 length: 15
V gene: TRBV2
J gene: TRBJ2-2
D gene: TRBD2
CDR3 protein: CANGLAGGNTGELFF
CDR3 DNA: TGTGCCAATGGACTAGCGGGAGGGAACACCGGGGAGCTGTTTTTT

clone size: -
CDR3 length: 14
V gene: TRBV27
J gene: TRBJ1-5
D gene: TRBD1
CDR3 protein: CASRGTGQDQPQHF
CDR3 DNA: TGTGCCAGCAGAGGGACAGGGCAGGATCAGCCCCAGCATTTT

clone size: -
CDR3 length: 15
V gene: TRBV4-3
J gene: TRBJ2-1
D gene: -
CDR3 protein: CASSQIGAGSNEQFF
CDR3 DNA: TGCGCCAGCAGCCAGATTGGCGCAGGATCCAATGAGCAGTTCTTC

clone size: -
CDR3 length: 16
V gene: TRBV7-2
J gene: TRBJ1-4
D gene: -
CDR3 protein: CASSLAVGRTNEKLFF
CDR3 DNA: TGTGCCAGCAGCTTAGCGGTGGGCAGGACAAATGAAAAACTGTTTTTT

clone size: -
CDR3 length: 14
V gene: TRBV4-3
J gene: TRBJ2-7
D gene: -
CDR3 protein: CASSQDQASYEQYF
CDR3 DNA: TGCGCCAGCAGCCAAGATCAGGCCTCCTACGAGCAGTACTTC

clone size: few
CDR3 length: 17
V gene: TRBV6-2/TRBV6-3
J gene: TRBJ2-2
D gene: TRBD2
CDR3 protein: CASSYLKSLAATGELFF
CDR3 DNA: TGTGCCAGCAGTTACTTGAAATCTCTAGCGGCCACCGGGGAGCTGTTTTTT

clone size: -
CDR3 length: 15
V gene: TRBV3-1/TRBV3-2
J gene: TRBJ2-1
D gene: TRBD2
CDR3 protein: CASSPPGLAGVEQFF
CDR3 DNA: TGTGCCAGCAGCCCCCCGGGACTAGCGGGAGTTGAGCAGTTCTTC

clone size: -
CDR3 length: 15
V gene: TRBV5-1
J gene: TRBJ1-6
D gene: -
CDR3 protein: CASRAVSSYNSPLHF
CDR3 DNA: TGCGCCAGCAGGGCAGTAAGCTCCTATAATTCACCCCTCCACTTT

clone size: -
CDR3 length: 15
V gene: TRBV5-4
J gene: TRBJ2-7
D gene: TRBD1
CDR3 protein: CASRPGTGISYEQYF
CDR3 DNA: TGTGCCAGCAGGCCCGGGACAGGGATCAGCTACGAGCAGTACTTC

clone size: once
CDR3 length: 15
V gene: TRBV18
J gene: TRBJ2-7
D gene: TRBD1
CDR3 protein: CASSFGGTGAGEQYF
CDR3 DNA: TGTGCCAGCTCATTTGGAGGGACAGGGGCGGGAGAGCAGTACTTC

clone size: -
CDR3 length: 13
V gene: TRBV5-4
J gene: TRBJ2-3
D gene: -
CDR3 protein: CASSLTSTDTQYF
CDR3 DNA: TGTGCCAGCAGCCTAACTAGCACAGATACGCAGTATTTT

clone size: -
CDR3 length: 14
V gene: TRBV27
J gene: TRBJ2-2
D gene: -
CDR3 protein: CASSLYQNTGELFF
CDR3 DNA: TGTGCCAGCAGTTTATATCAAAACACCGGGGAGCTGTTTTTT

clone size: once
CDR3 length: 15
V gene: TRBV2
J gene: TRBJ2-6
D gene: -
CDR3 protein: CASSVTSSGANVLTF
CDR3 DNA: TGTGCCAGCAGTGTCACGAGCTCTGGGGCCAACGTCCTGACTTTC

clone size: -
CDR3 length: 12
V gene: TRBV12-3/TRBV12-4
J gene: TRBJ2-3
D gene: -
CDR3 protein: CASSSSSGPQYF
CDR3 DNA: TGTGCCAGCAGTTCGAGTAGCGGACCGCAGTATTTT

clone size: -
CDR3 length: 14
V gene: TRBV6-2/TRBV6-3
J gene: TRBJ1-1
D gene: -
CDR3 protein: CASSLYGRGTEAFF
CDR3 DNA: TGTGCCAGCAGTCTATATGGCAGGGGCACTGAAGCTTTCTTT

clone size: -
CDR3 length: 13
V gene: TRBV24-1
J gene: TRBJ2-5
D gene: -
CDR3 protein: CATQGRGVETQYF
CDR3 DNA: TGTGCCACCCAGGGGAGGGGGGTTGAGACCCAGTACTTC

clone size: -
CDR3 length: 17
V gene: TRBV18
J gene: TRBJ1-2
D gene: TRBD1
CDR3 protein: CASSQDRGREANYGYTF
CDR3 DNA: TGTGCCAGCTCACAGGACAGGGGGCGAGAGGCTAACTATGGCTACACCTTC